These T cell receptor beta chains were read from a single sample in a study of blood T cell repertoires in COVID-19. Only in-frame clones appear in the TCRdb table, and some are missing; sequencing was by immunoSEQ multiplex PCR. This sample has about 140,000 clones, with approximately 79% found just once. Sequenced input: peripheral blood. These receptors were obtained from a man in his forties or fifties with active or convalescent COVID-19. Each CDR3 is given with its conserved first and last residue. Each record gives: CDR3 protein, CDR3 DNA, clone size, V gene, D gene, J gene. The D gene is left open where the match is weak. A clone size is listed for some rows: how often the clone was seen (once, few, many), or a class if it is expanded.

CDR3 protein: CATSDLTGYGYTF; CDR3 DNA: TGTGCCACCAGTGATTTAACAGGGTATGGCTACACCTTC; clone size: NA; V gene: TRBV24-1; D gene: NA; J gene: TRBJ1-2
CDR3 protein: CASSQRTGQGYEKLFF; CDR3 DNA: TGTGCCAGCAGCCAGAGAACGGGACAGGGATATGAAAAACTGTTTTTT; clone size: NA; V gene: TRBV14; D gene: TRBD1; J gene: TRBJ1-4
CDR3 protein: CASSILTGVGDGYTF; CDR3 DNA: TGTGCCAGCAGTATCTTAACAGGGGTTGGGGATGGCTACACCTTC; clone size: NA; V gene: TRBV6-5; D gene: TRBD1; J gene: TRBJ1-2
CDR3 protein: CASSIGTGGSYNEQFF; CDR3 DNA: TGTGCCAGCAGTATCGGGACAGGGGGCTCCTACAATGAGCAGTTCTTC; clone size: few; V gene: TRBV28; D gene: TRBD1; J gene: TRBJ2-1
CDR3 protein: CASHGSGRRNEQFF; CDR3 DNA: TGTGCCAGCCATGGGAGCGGGAGAAGGAATGAGCAGTTCTTC; clone size: NA; V gene: TRBV27; D gene: TRBD2; J gene: TRBJ2-1
CDR3 protein: CASSFSSGNEQFF; CDR3 DNA: TGTGCCAGCAGCTTTTCGTCAGGAAATGAGCAGTTCTTC; clone size: NA; V gene: TRBV5-4; D gene: NA; J gene: TRBJ2-1
CDR3 protein: CASSAWTGENIQYF; CDR3 DNA: TGTGCCAGCAGTGCTTGGACAGGGGAAAACATTCAGTACTTC; clone size: NA; V gene: TRBV9; D gene: TRBD1; J gene: TRBJ2-4
CDR3 protein: CASSLGQGHYSGNTIYF; CDR3 DNA: TGTGCCAGCAGCTTAGGACAGGGGCACTACTCTGGAAACACCATATATTTT; clone size: NA; V gene: TRBV7-8; D gene: TRBD1; J gene: TRBJ1-3
CDR3 protein: CAIGGLAETNTGELFF; CDR3 DNA: TGTGCCATCGGAGGTTTAGCGGAGACGAACACCGGGGAGCTGTTTTTT; clone size: NA; V gene: TRBV10-3; D gene: NA; J gene: TRBJ2-2
CDR3 protein: CSVDRGRTEEQFF; CDR3 DNA: TGCAGCGTTGACAGGGGGCGTACGGAGGAGCAGTTCTTC; clone size: once; V gene: TRBV29-1; D gene: TRBD1; J gene: TRBJ2-1